The 20 T cell receptor beta chains below come from one sample, sequenced in a study of OX40 agonist ivuxolimab in advanced cancers. Repertoires were generated with immunoSEQ multiplex PCR, while TCRdb's copy carries only in-frame clones and drops some. The sample carries 150,000 to 170,000 clones, 90% to 95% recorded once. The material sequenced was CD4+ or CD8+ T cells sorted from blood, taken in a trial of the OX40 agonist ivuxolimab. The receptors come from an adult with an advanced solid tumor such as melanoma, head and neck, liver or kidney cancer.

This chain joins TRBV6-5 and TRBJ2-7; D may be TRBD1 (6 bases). The length of the CDR3 is 15 residues. Germline values: CDR1 MNHEY, CDR2 SVGAGI. The ends were cut back, 2 bases at V and 7 bases at J, with 18 bases in the middle. This chain's CDR3 is CASSYPDSTTNEQYF. The CDR3 bases are TGTGCCAGCAGTTACCCGGACAGTACTACGAATGAGCAGTACTTC.

A word on this clone: The junction does not match germline at one end; this may be a read error. The rearrangement joins TRBV6-5 to TRBJ1-1, with 8 nucleotides matching TRBD1. Germline assignment: CDR1 MNHEY and CDR2 SVGAGI. This CDR3 is built from 16 residues. In DNA, the CDR3 is TGTGCCAGCACTTACGGCACAGGGGGGCCGAACACTGAAGCTTTCTTT. This gives the protein CASTYGTGGPNTEAFF.

The chain is built from TRBV6-4 and TRBJ1-2, with TRBD1 matching 12 bases. V lost 6 bases, J lost 6 bases, and 5 bases stayed unmatched. Per germline, CDR1 MRHNA and CDR2 SNTAGT. The CDR3 runs 14 residues. The DNA for the CDR3 is TGTGCCAGCAGCCCGGGACAGGGGGCGCATGGCTACACCTTC. Amino acids: CASSPGQGAHGYTF.

The chain links TRBV9 to TRBJ1-4; D gene uncertain. V was pared by 0 bases and J by 6 bases, with 18 bases between. The length of the CDR3 is 17 residues. Germline assignment: CDR1 SGDLS and CDR2 YYNGEE. CDR3 nucleotide sequence: TGTGCCAGCAGCGTAGGTGGCCGGACTATAGTGGATGAAAAACTGTTTTTT. This codes for CASSVGGRTIVDEKLFF.

This clone was recorded once. The chain uses TRBV18 and TRBJ1-1; possible D gene TRBD1, 6 bases. The CDR3 consists of 12 residues. CDR1 KGHSH and CDR2 LQKENI come from the germline V gene. The V end was cut by 8 bases, the J end by 1 base, with 8 bases between. In DNA, the CDR3 is TGTGCCAGCGGGGGCGGGAACACTGAAGCTTTCTTT. Translation: CASGGGNTEAFF.

The chain couples TRBV7-2 to TRBJ2-7; the D gene is possibly TRBD2 (5 bases). Germline loops: CDR1 SGHTA, CDR2 FQGNSA. Trimming took off 4 bases at V and 1 base at J, with 8 bases between the two ends. The CDR3 totals 13 residues. In DNA form, the CDR3 reads TGTGCCAGCAGCTACACTAGATCCTACGAGCAGTACTTC. Encoded protein: CASSYTRSYEQYF.

The V and J genes are TRBV7-2 and TRBJ1-4; D not resolved. Trimming removed 3 bases from V and 6 bases from J, with 2 bases in between. Germline V CDR1 and CDR2: SGHTA, FQGNSA. The CDR3 covers 11 residues. The CDR3 loop reads CASSFDEKLFF. The CDR3 nucleotides are TGTGCCAGCAGCTTTGATGAAAAACTGTTTTTT.

V and J are TRBV5-4 and TRBJ2-5; 9 bases align to TRBD1. The germline CDR1 and CDR2 sequences are SGHNT and YYREEE (reference sequence). This CDR3 is built from 15 residues. J lost 6 bases, V lost 3 bases, and 9 bases had no gene match. CDR3 region: CASSYRTGAAKTQYF. DNA for the CDR3: TGTGCCAGCAGCTACCGGACAGGGGCAGCGAAGACCCAGTACTTC.

This clone occurred a few times. The genes are TRBV11-3 and TRBJ2-6; D gene unclear. This CDR3 has 13 amino acids. From germline, CDR1 is SGHNT and CDR2 YENEEA. V lost 5 bases and J lost 2, with 4 bases in between. Here the CDR3 DNA reads TGTGCCAGCAGCAGGGCTGGGGCCAACGTCCTGACTTTC. Translated: CASSRAGANVLTF.

The V gene is TRBV5-1, the J gene TRBJ2-5; 7 nucleotides match TRBD1. The CDR3 covers 16 residues. Looked up from germline, CDR1 is SGHRS and CDR2 is YFSETQ. V was clipped by 1 base and J by 2 bases; unmatched bases: 8. The CDR3 is CASSLTGTANQETQYF. For the CDR3, the DNA is TGCGCCAGCAGCTTGACCGGGACAGCTAATCAAGAGACCCAGTACTTC.

CDR3 sequence reads: CASSLDTTNTGELFF. In nucleotides, the CDR3 is TGTGCCAGCAGCTTAGACACAACGAACACCGGGGAGCTGTTTTTT. The chain joins TRBV7-2 to TRBJ2-2, with D uncertain. Trimming pared 1 base from V and 0 bases from J, leaving 6 bases between. Germline V gives CDR1 SGHTA, CDR2 FQGNSA. The CDR3 totals 15 residues.

The chain is built from TRBV28 and TRBJ1-5; D may be TRBD1 (6 bases). There are 18 residues in the CDR3. Per the germline V gene, CDR1 is MDHEN and CDR2 is SYDVKM. Trimming pared 6 bases from V and 0 bases from J, leaving 21 bases between. Written as DNA, the CDR3 is TGTGCCAGCAGACTCTGGCGGACAGCCGATTATAGCAATCAGCCCCAGCATTTT. It codes for CASRLWRTADYSNQPQHF.

The V gene is TRBV11-2, the J gene TRBJ2-5; D is possibly TRBD1 or TRBD2 (6 bases each). The assigned J gene may be wrong: the sequence end matches TRBJ2-7 better. The CDR3 is made up of 15 amino acids. Germline CDR1 SGHAT, CDR2 FQNNGV. CDR3: CASNPLPGAYYEQYF. In DNA, the CDR3 is TGTGCCAGCAACCCCCTGCCGGGGGCGTACTACGAGCAGTACTTC.

The chain employs TRBV6-1 and TRBJ2-7; D unclear. This CDR3 is built from 14 residues. V gave up 2 bases and J gave up 4 bases, with 12 bases separating them. Germline loops: CDR1 MNHNS, CDR2 SASEGT. The CDR3 DNA reads TGTGCCAGCAGTGAAACAATAACAGTGTACGAGCAGTACTTC. Translation: CASSETITVYEQYF.

The V call is TRBV5-6, the J call TRBJ2-6, with 7 bases matching TRBD2. CDR1 is SGHDT and CDR2 is YYEEEE in the germline V gene. V trimming: 2 bases; J trimming: 2 bases; junction bases outside the gene matches: 1. This CDR3 comprises 15 residues. DNA of the CDR3: TGTGCCAGCAGCTTTGCGGGGGCTGGGGCCAACGTCCTGACTTTC. This sequence encodes CASSFAGAGANVLTF.

J is TRBJ1-5 and V is TRBV27, with TRBD1 as a possible D gene (6 bases). This CDR3 spans 15 amino acids. V was shortened by 3 bases and J by 0 bases, with 9 bases between the two germline ends. Germline lookup yields CDR1 MNHEY and CDR2 SMNVEV (reference sequence). The CDR3 sequence: CASSFGTLSNQPQHF. The CDR3 coding sequence is TGTGCCAGCAGTTTTGGGACACTTAGCAATCAGCCCCAGCATTTT.

V gene TRBV6-5 combines with J gene TRBJ1-3; 8 positions agree with TRBD1. The germline CDR1 and CDR2 sequences are MNHEY and SVGAGI. This CDR3 region has 15 residues. V was clipped by 6 bases and J by 0 bases; unmatched bases: 4. DNA of the CDR3: TGTGCCAGCAGCCAAGACAGGGGCTCTGGAAACACCATATATTTT. This encodes CASSQDRGSGNTIYF.

The rearrangement joins TRBV5-1 to TRBJ2-2; TRBD2 might be the D (6 bases). V lost 4 bases to trimming and J lost 6 bases, with 13 bases between them. The CDR3 spans 14 residues. From germline, CDR1 is SGHRS and CDR2 YFSETQ. The CDR3 is CASSNLGGAGELFF. CDR3 nucleotides: TGCGCCAGCAGCAATCTCGGAGGGGCCGGGGAGCTGTTTTTT.

The chain links TRBV6-6 to TRBJ2-7; D not certain. The length of the CDR3 is 15 residues. Per germline, CDR1 MNHNY and CDR2 SVGAGI (reference sequence). V dropped 2 bases and J dropped 3 bases, with 14 bases sitting between them. As DNA, the CDR3 is TGTGCCAGCAGTTACGGCAGAATGGGAAACTACGAGCAGTACTTC. Its translation: CASSYGRMGNYEQYF.

The sample holds a few counts of this clone. CDR3 DNA: TGTGCCAGCAGCTTAGGGCCGGTGAGGAATCAGCCCCAGCATTTT. Translated, it gives CASSLGPVRNQPQHF. The chain has TRBV7-2 and TRBJ1-5; D call uncertain. This CDR3 has 15 residues. V dropped 1 base and J dropped 4 bases, with 11 bases sitting between them. Germline V gene data show CDR1 as SGHTA and CDR2 as FQGNSA.